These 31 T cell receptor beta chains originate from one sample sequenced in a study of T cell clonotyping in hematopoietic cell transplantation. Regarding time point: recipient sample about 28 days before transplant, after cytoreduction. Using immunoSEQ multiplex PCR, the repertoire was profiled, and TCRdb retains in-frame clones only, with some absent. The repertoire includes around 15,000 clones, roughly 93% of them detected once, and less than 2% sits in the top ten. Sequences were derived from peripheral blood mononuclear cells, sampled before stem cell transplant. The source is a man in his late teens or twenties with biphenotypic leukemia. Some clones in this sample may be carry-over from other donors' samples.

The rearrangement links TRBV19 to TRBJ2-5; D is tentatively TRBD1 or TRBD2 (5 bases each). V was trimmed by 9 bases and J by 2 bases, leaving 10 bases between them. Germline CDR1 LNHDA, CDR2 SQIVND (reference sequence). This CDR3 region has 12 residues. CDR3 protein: CASLGPQETQYF. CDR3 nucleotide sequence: TGTGCCAGCCTGGGACCGCAAGAGACCCAGTACTTC.

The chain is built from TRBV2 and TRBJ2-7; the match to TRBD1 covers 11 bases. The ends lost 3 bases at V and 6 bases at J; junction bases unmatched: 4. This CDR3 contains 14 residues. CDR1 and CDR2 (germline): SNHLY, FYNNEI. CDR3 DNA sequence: TGTGCCAGCAGTGAGTCCGGGACAGGGGGCGAGCAGTACTTC. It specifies CASSESGTGGEQYF. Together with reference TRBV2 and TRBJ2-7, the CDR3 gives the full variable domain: EPEVTQTPSHQVTQMGQEVILRCVPISNHLYFYWYRQILGQKVEFLVSFYNNEISEKSEIFDDQFSVERPDGSNFTLKIRSTKLEDSAMYFCASSESGTGGEQYFGPGTRLTVT.

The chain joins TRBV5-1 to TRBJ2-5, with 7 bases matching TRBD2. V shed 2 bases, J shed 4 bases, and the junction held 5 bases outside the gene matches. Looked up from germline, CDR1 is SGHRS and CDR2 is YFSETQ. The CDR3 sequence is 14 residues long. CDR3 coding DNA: TGCGCCAGCAGCTTCGGCAGGGAGGGAGAGACCCAGTACTTC. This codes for CASSFGREGETQYF.

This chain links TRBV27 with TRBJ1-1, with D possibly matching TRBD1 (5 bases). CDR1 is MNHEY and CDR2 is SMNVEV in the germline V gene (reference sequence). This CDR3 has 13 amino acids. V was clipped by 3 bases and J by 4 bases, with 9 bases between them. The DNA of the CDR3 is TGTGCCAGCAGTTTTTCGGGGGGCACTGAAGCTTTCTTT. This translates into CASSFSGGTEAFF.

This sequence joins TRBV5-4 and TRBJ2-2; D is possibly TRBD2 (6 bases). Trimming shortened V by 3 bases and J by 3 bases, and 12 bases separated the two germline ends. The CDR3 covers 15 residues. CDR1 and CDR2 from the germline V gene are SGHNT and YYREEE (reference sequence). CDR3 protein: CASSSRGSDTGELFF. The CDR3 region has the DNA TGTGCCAGCAGCTCCCGGGGGTCGGACACCGGGGAGCTGTTTTTT.

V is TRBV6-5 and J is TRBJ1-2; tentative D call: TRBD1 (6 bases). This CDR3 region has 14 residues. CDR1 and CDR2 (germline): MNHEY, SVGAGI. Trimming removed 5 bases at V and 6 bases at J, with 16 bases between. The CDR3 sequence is CASSPAPGGHGYTF. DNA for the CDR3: TGTGCCAGCAGTCCCGCTCCGGGGGGCCATGGCTACACCTTC.

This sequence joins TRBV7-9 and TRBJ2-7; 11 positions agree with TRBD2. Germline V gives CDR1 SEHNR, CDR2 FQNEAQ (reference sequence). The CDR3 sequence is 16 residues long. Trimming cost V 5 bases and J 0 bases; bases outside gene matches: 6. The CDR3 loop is CASSPSTSGVSYEQYF. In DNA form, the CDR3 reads TGTGCCAGCAGCCCCTCGACTAGCGGGGTCTCCTACGAGCAGTACTTC.

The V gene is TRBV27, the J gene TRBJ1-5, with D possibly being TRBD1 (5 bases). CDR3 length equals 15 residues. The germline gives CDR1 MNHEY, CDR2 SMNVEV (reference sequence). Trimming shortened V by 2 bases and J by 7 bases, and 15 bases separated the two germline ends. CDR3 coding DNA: TGTGCCAGCAGTTTAGGTTCAGGGAACGGACAGCCCCAGCATTTT. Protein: CASSLGSGNGQPQHF.

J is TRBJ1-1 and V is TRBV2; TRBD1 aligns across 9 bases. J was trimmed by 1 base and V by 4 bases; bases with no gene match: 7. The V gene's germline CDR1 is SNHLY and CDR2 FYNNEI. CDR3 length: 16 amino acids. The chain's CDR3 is CASSGPPGQGNTEAFF. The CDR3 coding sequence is TGTGCCAGCAGTGGGCCGCCGGGACAGGGGAACACTGAAGCTTTCTTT.

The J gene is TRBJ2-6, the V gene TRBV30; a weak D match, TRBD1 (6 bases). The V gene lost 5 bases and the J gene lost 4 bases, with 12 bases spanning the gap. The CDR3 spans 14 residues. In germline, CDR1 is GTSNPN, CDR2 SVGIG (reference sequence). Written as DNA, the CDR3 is TGTGCCTGGGCCGGGACAAGAGGGGCCAACGTCCTGACTTTC. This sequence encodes CAWAGTRGANVLTF.

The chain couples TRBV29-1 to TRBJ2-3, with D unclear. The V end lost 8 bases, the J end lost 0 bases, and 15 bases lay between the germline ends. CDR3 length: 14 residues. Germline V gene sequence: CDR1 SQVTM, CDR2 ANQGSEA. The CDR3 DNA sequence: TGCAGCTTGGCTGGTTGGCCTAGCACAGATACGCAGTATTTT. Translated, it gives CSLAGWPSTDTQYF.

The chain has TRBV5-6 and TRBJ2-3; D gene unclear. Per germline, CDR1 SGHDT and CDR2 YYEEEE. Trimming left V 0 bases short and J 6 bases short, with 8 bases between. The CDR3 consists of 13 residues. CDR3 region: CASSLVRPDTQYF. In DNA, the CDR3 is TGTGCCAGCAGCTTGGTTCGCCCGGATACGCAGTATTTT.

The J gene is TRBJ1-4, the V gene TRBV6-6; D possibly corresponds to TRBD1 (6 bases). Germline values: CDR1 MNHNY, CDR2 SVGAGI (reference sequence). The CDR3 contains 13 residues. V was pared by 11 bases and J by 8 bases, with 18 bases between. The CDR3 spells CAATGNFAEKLFF. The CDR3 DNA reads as TGTGCCGCAACAGGGAATTTCGCCGAAAAACTGTTTTTT.

This CDR3 is CASGRDSGGTYNEQFF. The DNA for the CDR3 is TGTGCCAGCGGTCGAGATAGCGGGGGGACCTACAATGAGCAGTTCTTC. The chain combines TRBV28 with TRBJ2-1; 10 nucleotides match TRBD2. Losses at the gene ends were 8 bases for V and 2 bases for J; bases not matched to a gene: 9. The CDR3 contains 16 residues. From germline, CDR1 is MDHEN and CDR2 SYDVKM. Drawing the rest from reference TRBV28 and TRBJ2-1, the complete variable domain is DVKVTQSSRYLVKRTGEKVFLECVQDMDHENMFWYRQDPGLGLRLIYFSYDVKMKEKGDIPEGYSVSREKKERFSLILESASTNQTSMYLCASGRDSGGTYNEQFFGPGTRLTVL.

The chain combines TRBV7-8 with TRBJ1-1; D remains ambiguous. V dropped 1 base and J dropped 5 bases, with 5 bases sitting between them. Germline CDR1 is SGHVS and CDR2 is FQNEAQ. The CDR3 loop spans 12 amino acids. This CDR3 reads CASSLGWTEAFF. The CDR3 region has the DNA TGTGCCAGCAGCTTAGGGTGGACTGAAGCTTTCTTT.

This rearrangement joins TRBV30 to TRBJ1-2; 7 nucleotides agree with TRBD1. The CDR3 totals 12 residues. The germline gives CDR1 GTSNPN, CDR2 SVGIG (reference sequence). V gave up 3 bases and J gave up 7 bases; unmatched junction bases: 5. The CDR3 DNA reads TGTGCCTGGAGCGGATACAGGGGTGGCTACACCTTC. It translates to CAWSGYRGGYTF.

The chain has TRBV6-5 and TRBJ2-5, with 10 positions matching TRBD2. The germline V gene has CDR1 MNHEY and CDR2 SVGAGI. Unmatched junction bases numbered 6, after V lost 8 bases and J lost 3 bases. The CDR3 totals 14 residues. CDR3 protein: CASRRGLAEETQYF. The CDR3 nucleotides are TGTGCCAGCCGCCGTGGACTAGCGGAAGAGACCCAGTACTTC.

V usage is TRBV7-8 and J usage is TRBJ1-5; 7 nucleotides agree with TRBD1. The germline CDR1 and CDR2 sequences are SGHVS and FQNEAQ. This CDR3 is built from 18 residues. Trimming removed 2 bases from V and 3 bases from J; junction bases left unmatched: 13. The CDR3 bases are TGTGCCAGCAGCTTAAAAGGCCAGACAGGGATCCCCAATCAGCCCCAGCATTTT. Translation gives CASSLKGQTGIPNQPQHF. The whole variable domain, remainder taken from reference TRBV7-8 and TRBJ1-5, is GAGVSQSPRYKVAKRGQDVALRCDPISGHVSLFWYQQALGQGPEFLTYFQNEAQLDKSGLPSDRFFAERPEGSVSTLKIQRTQQEDSAVYLCASSLKGQTGIPNQPQHFGDGTRLSIL.

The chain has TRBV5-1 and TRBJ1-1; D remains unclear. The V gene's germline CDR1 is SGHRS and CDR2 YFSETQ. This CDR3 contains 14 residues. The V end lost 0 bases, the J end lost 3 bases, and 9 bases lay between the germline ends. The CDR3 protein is CASSLAREDTEAFF. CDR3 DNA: TGCGCCAGCAGCTTGGCCCGGGAGGACACTGAAGCTTTCTTT.

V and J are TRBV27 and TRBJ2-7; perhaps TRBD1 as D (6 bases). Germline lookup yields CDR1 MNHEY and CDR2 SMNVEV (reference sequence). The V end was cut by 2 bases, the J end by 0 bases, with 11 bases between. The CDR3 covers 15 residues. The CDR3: CASSLRQVGSYEQYF. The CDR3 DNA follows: TGTGCCAGCAGTTTAAGACAGGTGGGCTCCTACGAGCAGTACTTC.

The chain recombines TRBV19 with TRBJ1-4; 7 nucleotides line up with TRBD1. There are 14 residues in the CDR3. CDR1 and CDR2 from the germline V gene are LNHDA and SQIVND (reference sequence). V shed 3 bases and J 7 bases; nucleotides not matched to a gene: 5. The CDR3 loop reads CASSIGRGSEKLFF. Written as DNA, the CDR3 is TGTGCCAGTAGTATTGGCAGGGGGAGTGAAAAACTGTTTTTT. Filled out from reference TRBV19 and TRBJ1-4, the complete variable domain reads DGGITQSPKYLFRKEGQNVTLSCEQNLNHDAMYWYRQDPGQGLRLIYYSQIVNDFQKGDIAEGYSVSREKKESFPLTVTSAQKNPTAFYLCASSIGRGSEKLFFGSGTQLSVL.

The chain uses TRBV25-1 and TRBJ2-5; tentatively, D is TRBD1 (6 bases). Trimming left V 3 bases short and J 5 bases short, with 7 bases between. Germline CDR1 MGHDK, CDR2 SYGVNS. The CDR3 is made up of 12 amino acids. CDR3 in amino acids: CASSEGAETQYF. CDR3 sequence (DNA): TGTGCCAGCAGTGAGGGGGCGGAGACCCAGTACTTC.

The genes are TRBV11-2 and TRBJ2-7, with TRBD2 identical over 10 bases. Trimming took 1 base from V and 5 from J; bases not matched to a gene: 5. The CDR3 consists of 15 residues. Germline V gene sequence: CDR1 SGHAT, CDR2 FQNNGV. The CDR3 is CASSLVQRGGHEQYF. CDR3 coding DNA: TGTGCCAGCAGCTTAGTTCAGCGGGGGGGGCACGAGCAGTACTTC.

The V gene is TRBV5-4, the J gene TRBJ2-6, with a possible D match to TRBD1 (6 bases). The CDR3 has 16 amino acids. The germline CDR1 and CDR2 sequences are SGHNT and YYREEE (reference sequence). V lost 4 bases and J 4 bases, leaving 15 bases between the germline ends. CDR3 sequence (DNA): TGTGCCAGCAGCAACGGCAGGGACACGGGGGCCAACGTCCTGACTTTC. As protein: CASSNGRDTGANVLTF.

The CDR3 loop reads CSAFLALTGELFF. The DNA for the CDR3 is TGCAGCGCCTTTTTAGCTCTCACCGGGGAGCTGTTTTTT. The chain uses TRBV29-1 and TRBJ2-2; no clear D gene. The CDR3 extends over 13 amino acids. V was clipped by 7 bases and J by 4 bases, with 13 bases between them. The germline V gene encodes CDR1 SQVTM and CDR2 ANQGSEA.

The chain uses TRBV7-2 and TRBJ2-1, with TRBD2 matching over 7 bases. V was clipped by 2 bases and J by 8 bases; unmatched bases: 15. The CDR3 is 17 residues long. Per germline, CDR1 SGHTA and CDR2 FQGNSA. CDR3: CASSLTTASGVWDEQFF. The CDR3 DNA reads TGTGCCAGCAGCTTAACTACTGCCAGCGGGGTTTGGGATGAGCAGTTCTTC.

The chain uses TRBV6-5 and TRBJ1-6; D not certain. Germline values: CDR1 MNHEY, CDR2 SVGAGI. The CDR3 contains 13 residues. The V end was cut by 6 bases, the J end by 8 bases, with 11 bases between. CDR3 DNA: TGTGCCAGCAGCCTCAGATCTGATTCACCCCTCCACTTT. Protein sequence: CASSLRSDSPLHF.

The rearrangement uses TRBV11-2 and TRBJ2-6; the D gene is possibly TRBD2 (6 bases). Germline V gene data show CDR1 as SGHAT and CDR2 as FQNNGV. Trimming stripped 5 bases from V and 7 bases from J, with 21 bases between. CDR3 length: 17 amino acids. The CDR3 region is CASSPAAYGGVANVLTF. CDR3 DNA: TGTGCCAGCAGCCCAGCGGCATACGGGGGAGTCGCCAACGTCCTGACTTTC.

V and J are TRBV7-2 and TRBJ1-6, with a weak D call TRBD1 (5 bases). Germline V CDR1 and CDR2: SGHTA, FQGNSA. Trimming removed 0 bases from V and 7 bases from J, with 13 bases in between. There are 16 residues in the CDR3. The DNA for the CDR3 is TGTGCCAGCAGCTTAGCGGCAGGGCGTAGAAATTCACCCCTCCACTTT. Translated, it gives CASSLAAGRRNSPLHF.

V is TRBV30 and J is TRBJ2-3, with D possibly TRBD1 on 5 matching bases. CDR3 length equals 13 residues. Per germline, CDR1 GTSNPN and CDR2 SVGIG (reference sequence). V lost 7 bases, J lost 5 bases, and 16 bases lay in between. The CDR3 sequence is CASLSDRGDTQYF. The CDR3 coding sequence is TGTGCCTCGCTATCGGATAGGGGAGATACGCAGTATTTT.

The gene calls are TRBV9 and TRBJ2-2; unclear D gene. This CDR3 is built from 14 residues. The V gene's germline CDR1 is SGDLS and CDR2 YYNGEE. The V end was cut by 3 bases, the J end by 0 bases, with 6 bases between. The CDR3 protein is CASSAQTNTGELFF. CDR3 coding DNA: TGTGCCAGCAGCGCACAAACGAACACCGGGGAGCTGTTTTTT. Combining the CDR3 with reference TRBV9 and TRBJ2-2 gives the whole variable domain DSGVTQTPKHLITATGQRVTLRCSPRSGDLSVYWYQQSLDQGLQFLIQYYNGEERAKGNILERFSAQQFPDLHSELNLSSLELGDSALYFCASSAQTNTGELFFGEGSRLTVL.